Sequencing of this TCR beta chain was carried out in a study of T cell responses to AZD1222 COVID-19 vaccine. Study-wide results and limits: Repertoires were obtained only post-peak T cell response. The breadth and depth of Spike-specific TCRs increased once two AZD1222 doses had been given. White British donors predominated, females outnumbered males, and clonal diversity was possibly underestimated.

For this clone: Its antigen is unknown.

It was second doses at about 4 or about 12 weeks that were pooled. CDR3 length equals 13 residues. V dropped 7 bases and J dropped 5; count of bases not matched to a gene: 9. Per germline, CDR1 SGDLS and CDR2 YYNGEE. The protocol was immunoSEQ multiplex PCR, while the TCRdb copy is restricted to in-frame clones and leaves out a portion. The profile shows about 150,000 clones, 80% to 90% of them singletons. The sequence was collected from an adult who received the AZD1222 COVID-19 vaccine. This chain connects TRBV9 to TRBJ2-7; 7 bases align to TRBD1. The specimen comprised peripheral blood, sampled 28 days after the second AZD1222 dose. This chain's CDR3 is CASAPGGRNEQYF. The CDR3, as DNA: TGTGCCAGCGCCCCAGGGGGACGGAACGAGCAGTACTTC.